This T cell receptor beta chain appears in the sequencing data of a study of regulatory T cells in long-lasting Graves disease. The sample's time point: newly diagnosed GD, antithyroid drugs for less than 3 months. Construction of the TCR library relied on RNA isolated from PBMCs. CDR3 length: 14 amino acids. Trimming cost V 6 bases and J 1 base, with 11 bases left between them. Germline V gives CDR1 MNHNS, CDR2 SASEGT. Through Arm-PCR of CDR3 regions and iRepertoire HTBI primers, TCR beta libraries were built. As processed by the authors: Overall, samples carried 62 TRBV and 14 TRBJ segments. Each CDR3 protein gets one entry after TCRdb re-called the multiplex PCR reads with MiXCR. What appears here as the V and J calls and clone size reflects TCRdb's work, not the paper's. The repertoire holds roughly 320,000 distinct CDR3 sequences, with over 15% as singletons. This same sample was also part of a study on T cells in Graves' hyperthyroidism and ophthalmopathy.

Sequenced material: peripheral blood mononuclear cells (PBMCs), taken at new diagnosis, from a patient treated with antithyroid drugs. The gene calls are TRBV6-1 and TRBJ2-3; D is possibly TRBD2 (6 bases). This TCR derives from a man aged 40-50 years with Graves disease. CDR3 nucleotides: TGTGCCAGCAGACACAGGAGGGGCACAGATACGCAGTATTTT. Its translation is CASRHRRGTDTQYF.